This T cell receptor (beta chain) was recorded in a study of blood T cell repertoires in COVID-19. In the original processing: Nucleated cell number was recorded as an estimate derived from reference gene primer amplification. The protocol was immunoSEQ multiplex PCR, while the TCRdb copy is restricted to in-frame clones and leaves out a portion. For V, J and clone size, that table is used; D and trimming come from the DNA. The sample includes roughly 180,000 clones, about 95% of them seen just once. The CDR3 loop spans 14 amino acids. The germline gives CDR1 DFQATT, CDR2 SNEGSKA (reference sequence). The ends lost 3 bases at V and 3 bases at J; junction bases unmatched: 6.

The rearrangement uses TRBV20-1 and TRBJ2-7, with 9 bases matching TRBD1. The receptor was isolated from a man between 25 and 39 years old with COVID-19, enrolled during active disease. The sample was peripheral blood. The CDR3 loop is CSASARQGGYEQYF. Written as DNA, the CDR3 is TGCAGTGCTAGTGCGAGACAGGGGGGCTACGAGCAGTACTTC.